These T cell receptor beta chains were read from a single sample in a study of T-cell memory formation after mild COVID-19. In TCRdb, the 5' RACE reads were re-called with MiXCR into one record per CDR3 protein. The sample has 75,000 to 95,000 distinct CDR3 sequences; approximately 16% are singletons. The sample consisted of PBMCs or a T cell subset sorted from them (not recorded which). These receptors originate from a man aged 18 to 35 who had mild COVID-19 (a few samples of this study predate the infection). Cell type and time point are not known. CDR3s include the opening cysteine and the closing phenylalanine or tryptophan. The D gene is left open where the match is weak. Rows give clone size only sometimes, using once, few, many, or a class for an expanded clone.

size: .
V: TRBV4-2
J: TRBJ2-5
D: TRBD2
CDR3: CASSPRAGGLQETQYF
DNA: TGTGCCAGCAGCCCTAGGGCGGGGGGGCTCCAAGAGACCCAGTACTTC

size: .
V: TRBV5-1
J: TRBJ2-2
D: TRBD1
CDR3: CASSLGQGASTGELFF
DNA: TGCGCCAGCAGCTTGGGCCAGGGGGCCAGCACCGGGGAGCTGTTTTTT

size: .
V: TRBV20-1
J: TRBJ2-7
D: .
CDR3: CSVTTRSSYEQYF
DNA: TGCAGTGTTACAACTAGGAGCTCCTACGAGCAGTACTTC

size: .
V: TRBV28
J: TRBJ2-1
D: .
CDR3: CASMWGNNEQFF
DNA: TGTGCCAGCATGTGGGGAAACAATGAGCAGTTCTTC

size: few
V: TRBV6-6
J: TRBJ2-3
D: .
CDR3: CASRLADSTDTQYF
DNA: TGTGCCAGCAGGTTGGCGGACAGCACAGATACGCAGTATTTT

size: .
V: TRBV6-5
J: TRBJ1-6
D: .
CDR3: CASTPNGGNGSPLHF
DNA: TGTGCCAGCACCCCTAACGGGGGCAACGGTTCACCCCTCCACTTT

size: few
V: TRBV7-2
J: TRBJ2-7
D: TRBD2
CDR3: CASSYYGGAVVEQYF
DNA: TGTGCCAGCAGCTACTACGGGGGGGCCGTCGTCGAGCAGTACTTC

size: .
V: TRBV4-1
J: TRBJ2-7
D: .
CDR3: CASGRPDSEQYF
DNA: TGCGCCAGCGGCAGACCAGACTCCGAGCAGTACTTC

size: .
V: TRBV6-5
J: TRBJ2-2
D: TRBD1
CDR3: CASSHRGSNTGELFF
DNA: TGTGCCAGCAGCCACAGGGGTTCGAACACCGGGGAGCTGTTTTTT

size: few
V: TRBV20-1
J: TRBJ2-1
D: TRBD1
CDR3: CSALRSGQGLNEQFF
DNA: TGCAGTGCCTTGCGTTCAGGACAGGGGCTCAATGAGCAGTTCTTC

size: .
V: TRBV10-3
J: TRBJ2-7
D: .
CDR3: CAQSEWPGREQYF
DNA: TGTGCCCAATCAGAATGGCCAGGGAGGGAGCAGTACTTC

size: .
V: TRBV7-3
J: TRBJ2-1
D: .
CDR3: CASSALGGLVNEQFF
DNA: TGTGCCAGCAGCGCCTTGGGGGGATTAGTCAATGAGCAGTTCTTC

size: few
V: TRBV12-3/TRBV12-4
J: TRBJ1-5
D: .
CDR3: CASSLRSNQPQHF
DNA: TGTGCCAGCAGTTTAAGGAGCAATCAGCCCCAGCATTTT

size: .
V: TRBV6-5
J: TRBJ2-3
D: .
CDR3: CASSYRRGPPTDTQYF
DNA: TGTGCCAGCAGTTATAGGCGGGGGCCTCCCACAGATACGCAGTATTTT

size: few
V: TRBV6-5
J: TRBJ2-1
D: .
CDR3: CASSYLGYNEQFF
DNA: TGTGCCAGCAGTTACCTGGGCTACAATGAGCAGTTCTTC

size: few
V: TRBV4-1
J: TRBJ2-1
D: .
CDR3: CASSHESGPNEQFF
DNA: TGCGCCAGCAGCCACGAAAGCGGGCCGAATGAGCAGTTCTTC

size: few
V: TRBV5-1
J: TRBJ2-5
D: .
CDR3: CASSRTGSAQETQYF
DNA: TGCGCCAGCAGCCGTACAGGAAGCGCCCAAGAGACCCAGTACTTC

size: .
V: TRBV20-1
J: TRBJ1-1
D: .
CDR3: CSAKRYEGRSTEAFF
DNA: TGCAGTGCTAAGAGGTATGAGGGGCGCAGCACTGAAGCTTTCTTT

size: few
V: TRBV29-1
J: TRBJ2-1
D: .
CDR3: CSVVPGAEGEFF
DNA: TGCAGCGTTGTACCGGGGGCCGAAGGGGAGTTCTTC

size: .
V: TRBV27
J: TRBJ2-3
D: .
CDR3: CASSPGIEWDTQYF
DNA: TGTGCCAGCAGCCCCGGGATCGAGTGGGATACGCAGTATTTT

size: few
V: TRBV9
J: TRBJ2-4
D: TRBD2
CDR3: CASSVEGLAAKNIQYF
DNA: TGTGCCAGCAGCGTAGAGGGACTAGCGGCCAAAAACATTCAGTACTTC

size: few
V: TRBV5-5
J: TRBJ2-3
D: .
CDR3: CASSPGRGADTQYF
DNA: TGTGCCAGCAGCCCGGGACGGGGAGCAGATACGCAGTATTTT

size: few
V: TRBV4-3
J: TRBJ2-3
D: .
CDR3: CASSQDERVTDTQYF
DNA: TGCGCCAGCAGCCAAGATGAACGGGTAACAGATACGCAGTATTTT

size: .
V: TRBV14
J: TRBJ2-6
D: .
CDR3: CASSHRFGSGANVLTF
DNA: TGTGCCAGCAGCCACCGGTTTGGCTCTGGGGCCAACGTCCTGACTTTC

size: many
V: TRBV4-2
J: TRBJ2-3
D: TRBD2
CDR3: CASSLTSGGPDTQYF
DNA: TGTGCCAGCAGCCTAACTAGCGGGGGCCCAGATACGCAGTATTTT

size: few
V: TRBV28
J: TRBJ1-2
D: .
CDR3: CASRQVGNYGYTF
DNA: TGTGCCAGCAGACAGGTGGGAAACTATGGCTACACCTTC

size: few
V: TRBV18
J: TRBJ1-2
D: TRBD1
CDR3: CASSPPLRDRANYGYTF
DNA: TGTGCCAGCTCACCGCCGCTCAGGGACAGAGCTAACTATGGCTACACCTTC

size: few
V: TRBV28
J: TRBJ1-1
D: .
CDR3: CASSLVREDTEAFF
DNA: TGTGCCAGCAGTTTGGTCAGGGAAGACACTGAAGCTTTCTTT